This section outlines one T cell receptor beta chain sequence together with its context. The CDR3 covers 12 residues. Germline CDR1 reads MDHEN; CDR2 reads SYDVKM. Trimming stripped 6 bases from V and 5 bases from J, with 10 bases between. This entry comes from a study of blood T cell repertoires in COVID-19. Whole-study context: Donors in the United States, Italy and Spain gave samples during acute or convalescent COVID-19. PBMCs, B-cell-depleted T cells, or T cells were the source of the cDNA or gDNA that made up the material.

Original data processing: Reference gene primer amplification gave nucleated cell count estimates. Measured with immunoSEQ multiplex PCR; TCRdb has only the in-frame clones, and not every one. V, J and clone size are taken as reported in that table, and D and trimming were inferred from the DNA itself. The profile shows approximately 70,000 clones, 85% to 90% of them singletons. The sample comprised peripheral blood. This receptor was obtained from a man between 65 and 80 years old with active or convalescent COVID-19. The chain joins TRBV28 to TRBJ1-2; no firm D call. The CDR3 DNA reads TGTGCCAGCAGGAGACAAAGTTATGGCTACACCTTC. Translation gives CASRRQSYGYTF.